One sample yielded the 16 T cell receptor beta chains listed below, sequenced in a study of PD-1 blockade in classical Hodgkin lymphoma. Clones were sequenced by immunoSEQ multiplex PCR, and TCRdb holds only the in-frame ones, with some missing. The sample yields 20,000 to 30,000 clones, roughly 65% seen once. Every patient had relapsed following autologous stem cell transplantation, and cohorts differed in brentuximab vedotin exposure. The starting material was peripheral blood mononuclear cells (PBMCs), obtained before the second cycle of nivolumab. These receptors were obtained from a human donor with classical Hodgkin lymphoma.

V usage is TRBV10-3 and J usage is TRBJ2-7, with 14 bases fitting TRBD2. V trimming: 5 bases; J trimming: 6 bases; junction bases outside the gene matches: 6. The CDR3 contains 15 residues. Germline CDR1 and CDR2: ENHRY and SYGVKD. CDR3 amino acids: CAISPGLAGVGEQYF. The CDR3 coding sequence is TGTGCCATCAGTCCGGGACTAGCGGGAGTGGGCGAGCAGTACTTC.

This sequence joins TRBV30 and TRBJ2-5; possible D gene TRBD1, 6 bases. Germline assignment: CDR1 GTSNPN and CDR2 SVGIG (reference sequence). The ends were cut back, 4 bases at V and 3 bases at J, with 6 bases in the middle. The CDR3 extends over 11 amino acids. CDR3 protein: CAWNREETQYF. In nucleotides, the CDR3 is TGTGCCTGGAACAGGGAAGAGACCCAGTACTTC. The variable domain in full, completed from reference TRBV30 and TRBJ2-5, reads SQTIHQWPATLVQPVGSPLSLECTVEGTSNPNLYWYRQAAGRGLQLLFYSVGIGQISSEVPQNLSASRPQDRQFILSSKKLLLSDSGFYLCAWNREETQYFGPGTRLLVL.

This sequence joins TRBV6-5 and TRBJ2-7; unclear D gene. Germline V CDR1 and CDR2: MNHEY, SVGAGI. The CDR3 runs to 15 residues. Trimming took 6 bases from V and 0 from J, leaving 15 bases between them. For the CDR3, the DNA is TGTGCCAGCAGCTACGGGCGGCCCAGCTCCTACGAGCAGTACTTC. Its translation is CASSYGRPSSYEQYF.

This clone ranks as medium-sized. The rearrangement uses TRBV9 and TRBJ2-7, with unresolved D. The germline CDR1 and CDR2 sequences are SGDLS and YYNGEE. V was shortened by 9 bases and J by 6 bases, with 10 bases between the two germline ends. This CDR3 contains 10 residues. For the CDR3, the DNA is TGTGCCAACACCAAAGGCGAGCAGTACTTC. It specifies CANTKGEQYF.

The genes are TRBV28 and TRBJ2-3, with D possibly being TRBD2 (7 bases). CDR3 length: 14 residues. Between the trimmed V and J ends, which lost 5 bases and 0 bases, there was a span of 9 bases. Germline lookup yields CDR1 MDHEN and CDR2 SYDVKM. The CDR3 sequence is CASSEGGSTDTQYF. Written as DNA, the CDR3 is TGTGCCAGCAGTGAGGGGGGGAGCACAGATACGCAGTATTTT.

The chain combines TRBV7-9 with TRBJ2-1; D call uncertain. CDR1 and CDR2 from the germline V gene are SEHNR and FQNEAQ (reference sequence). CDR3 length equals 15 residues. Trimming took off 3 bases at V and 0 bases at J, with 9 bases between the two ends. The CDR3: CASSLDLSSYNEQFF. CDR3 in DNA: TGTGCCAGCAGCTTGGACCTAAGCTCCTACAATGAGCAGTTCTTC.

V usage is TRBV27 and J usage is TRBJ1-2; 11 bases match TRBD1. Germline-derived CDR1 and CDR2 are MNHEY and SMNVEV (reference sequence). The CDR3 totals 15 residues. J was trimmed by 5 bases and V by 1 base; bases with no gene match: 3. The CDR3 loop is CASSLWGTGGYGYTF. The CDR3 region has the DNA TGTGCCAGCAGTTTATGGGGGACAGGGGGGTATGGCTACACCTTC.

V and J are TRBV18 and TRBJ2-7; 8 nucleotides agree with TRBD1. V trimming: 4 bases; J trimming: 4 bases; junction bases outside the gene matches: 9. CDR3 size: 15 residues. Germline V gene sequence: CDR1 KGHSH, CDR2 LQKENI. The CDR3 region is CASSQRGQAPYEQYF. The CDR3 bases are TGTGCCAGCTCACAACGGGGACAGGCACCATACGAGCAGTACTTC.

This clone was detected only once. The chain combines TRBV19 with TRBJ1-5, with 7 bases matching TRBD1. CDR1 is LNHDA and CDR2 is SQIVND in the germline V gene (reference sequence). The CDR3 length is 16 residues. Trimming cost V 4 bases and J 6 bases; bases outside gene matches: 12. The CDR3 DNA sequence: TGTGCCAGTAGTACCCCACAGGGGACGGGTATTCAGCCCCAGCATTTT. This translates into CASSTPQGTGIQPQHF.

This chain links TRBV6-5 with TRBJ2-1; weak D call: TRBD2 (5 bases). From germline, CDR1 is MNHEY and CDR2 SVGAGI. V was cut by 2 bases and J by 10 bases, with 15 bases left in between. The CDR3 is 14 amino acids. The CDR3 protein is CASSYDIGEYEQFF. DNA of the CDR3: TGTGCCAGCAGTTACGATATCGGGGAATACGAGCAGTTCTTC.

As regards this clone: This may be a read error: a much more frequent sequence differs by one nucleotide. The chain combines TRBV7-2 with TRBJ1-2; unclear D gene. Per the germline V gene, CDR1 is SGHTA and CDR2 is FQGNSA. CDR3 length equals 13 residues. CDR3 DNA sequence: TGTGCCAGCAACTTAGCCGTGGGTTATGGCTACACCTTC. It translates to CASNLAVGYGYTF.

This chain links TRBV7-2 with TRBJ1-1, with 7 bases matching TRBD1. The CDR3 spans 14 residues. CDR1 and CDR2 from the germline V gene are SGHTA and FQGNSA. V was pared by 1 base and J by 6 bases, with 5 bases of the junction left unmatched. CDR3 loop: CASSLVRGAAEAFF. DNA for the CDR3: TGTGCCAGCAGCTTAGTCAGGGGGGCCGCTGAAGCTTTCTTT.

The V gene is TRBV15, the J gene TRBJ2-1; perhaps TRBD2 as D (7 bases). The CDR3 has 18 amino acids. Trimming removed 3 bases at V and 0 bases at J, with 18 bases between. Germline CDR1 LNHNV, CDR2 YYDKDF (reference sequence). CDR3 loop: CATSSPKGGISSYNEQFF. Here the CDR3 DNA reads TGTGCCACCAGCAGCCCAAAGGGGGGGATAAGCTCCTACAATGAGCAGTTCTTC.

V and J are TRBV14 and TRBJ2-7; no clear D. Germline values: CDR1 SGHDN, CDR2 FVKESK. The CDR3 sequence is 13 residues long. Trimming removed 1 base at V and 4 bases at J, with 8 bases between. The DNA for the CDR3 is TGTGCCAGCAGCCAAGGCTATAGATACGAGCAGTACTTC. As protein: CASSQGYRYEQYF.

Relative to its sample, this clone is medium-sized (0.01 to 0.1%). The CDR3 reads CSVERGGRAFF. The CDR3 DNA follows: TGCAGCGTTGAACGGGGTGGCAGAGCTTTCTTT. The gene calls are TRBV29-1 and TRBJ1-1; D gene uncertain. CDR1 is SQVTM, CDR2 ANQGSEA, per germline. CDR3 size: 11 residues. The germline V and J ends were trimmed by 2 bases and 10 bases, with 11 bases remaining between them.

The chain uses TRBV7-9 and TRBJ2-7; perhaps D is TRBD1 or TRBD2 (5 bases each). This CDR3 contains 14 residues. Germline V CDR1 and CDR2: SEHNR, FQNEAQ (reference sequence). V lost 5 bases, J lost 6 bases, and 17 bases lay in between. Here the CDR3 reads CASSASRDRGEQYF. Written as DNA, the CDR3 is TGTGCCAGCAGCGCCAGCAGGGATCGGGGCGAGCAGTACTTC.